The 31 T cell receptor beta chains reported below all come from one sample, sequenced in a study of blood T cell repertoires in COVID-19. Profiled with immunoSEQ multiplex PCR; TCRdb holds only in-frame clones, not every one. The sample shows around 80,000 clones, 83% of them seen only once. Sequencing was carried out using peripheral blood. Every receptor here comes from a woman of 80 years or more with acute or convalescent COVID-19.

The J gene is TRBJ2-4, the V gene TRBV7-2, with D uncertain. Germline CDR1 is SGHTA and CDR2 is FQGNSA. Trimming left V 3 bases short and J 7 bases short, with 7 bases between. The CDR3 loop spans 12 amino acids. For the CDR3, the DNA is TGTGCCAGCAGCTTTTTTCAGAACATTCAGTACTTC. It translates to CASSFFQNIQYF.

This clone showed up just once. CDR3 sequence (DNA): TGTGCCAGCAGTCTGACAGGGGTGGTCGGGCAGTTCTTC. Translated, it gives CASSLTGVVGQFF. V is TRBV6-4 and J is TRBJ2-1; 8 bases match TRBD1. CDR3 length equals 13 residues. The ends lost 5 bases at V and 12 bases at J; junction bases unmatched: 9. The germline gives CDR1 MRHNA, CDR2 SNTAGT.

The chain is built from TRBV7-9 and TRBJ2-1; D may be TRBD2 (5 bases). This CDR3 region has 13 residues. The germline CDR1 and CDR2 sequences are SEHNR and FQNEAQ (reference sequence). V shed 1 base and J shed 5 bases, with 6 bases lying between them. The CDR3 DNA is TGTGCCAGCAGCTTAGGGACTCACAATGAGCAGTTCTTC. Translating it yields CASSLGTHNEQFF.

V usage is TRBV6-5 and J usage is TRBJ2-7; 8 bases line up with TRBD2. Germline-derived CDR1 and CDR2 are MNHEY and SVGAGI. The CDR3 loop spans 15 amino acids. V dropped 6 bases and J dropped 2; count of bases not matched to a gene: 9. This chain's CDR3 is CASSSGGRWAYEQYF. The CDR3 bases are TGTGCCAGCAGCTCGGGGGGGCGGTGGGCCTACGAGCAGTACTTC.

This chain connects TRBV2 to TRBJ2-1, with TRBD2 matching over 7 bases. Germline V gives CDR1 SNHLY, CDR2 FYNNEI. The CDR3 runs 13 residues. Losses at the gene ends were 3 bases for V and 10 bases for J; bases not matched to a gene: 6. As DNA, the CDR3 is TGTGCCAGCAGTGATGAGCGGGAAAAGGAGCAGTTCTTC. Translating gives CASSDEREKEQFF.

This clone came up a few times. The chain uses TRBV15 and TRBJ2-3; 9 bases match TRBD1. This CDR3 is built from 16 residues. The ends lost 2 bases at V and 5 bases at J; junction bases unmatched: 8. The V gene's germline CDR1 is LNHNV and CDR2 YYDKDF (reference sequence). DNA for the CDR3: TGTGCCACCAGCAGAACCCGGGGGACAGGGCAAGATACGCAGTATTTT. Translated: CATSRTRGTGQDTQYF.

The chain couples TRBV5-1 to TRBJ2-1, with 10 bases matching TRBD1. Germline CDR1 and CDR2: SGHRS and YFSETQ. The V and J ends lost 4 bases and 7 bases, in that order; junction bases with no gene match: 2. This CDR3 contains 13 residues. The CDR3, as DNA: TGCGCCAGCAGCCCGGACAGGGGGAATGAGCAGTTCTTC. Protein: CASSPDRGNEQFF.

The chain combines TRBV5-4 with TRBJ2-3; 9 positions match TRBD1. Unmatched junction bases numbered 4, after V lost 4 bases and J lost 1 base. The CDR3 is 15 amino acids. CDR1 is SGHNT and CDR2 is YYREEE in the germline V gene (reference sequence). The CDR3 is CASSQRQGGTDTQYF. The CDR3 bases are TGTGCCAGCAGCCAACGACAGGGGGGCACAGATACGCAGTATTTT.

This chain connects TRBV4-2 to TRBJ2-7; weak D call: TRBD1 (7 bases). V was pared by 0 bases and J by 4 bases, with 13 bases between. Germline V CDR1 and CDR2: LGHNA, YNFKEQ. The CDR3 contains 15 residues. The CDR3 DNA reads as TGTGCCAGCAGCCAAGAGAGGAGGGGGCTTTACGAGCAGTACTTC. It specifies CASSQERRGLYEQYF.

The chain couples TRBV2 to TRBJ2-2, with 8 bases fitting TRBD1. Trimming at V came to 5 bases and at J to 5 bases, leaving 7 bases not matched to a gene. CDR3 size: 15 residues. Germline CDR1 and CDR2: SNHLY and FYNNEI. The CDR3 DNA reads as TGTGCCAGCAGTCCCGGGACAGGTGGGACCGGGGAGCTGTTTTTT. This codes for CASSPGTGGTGELFF.

Concerning this clone itself: The junction shows a germline mismatch at one end, possibly a read error. V and J are TRBV7-2 and TRBJ2-7; 7 bases map to TRBD1. From germline, CDR1 is SGHTA and CDR2 FQGNSA. The CDR3 covers 14 residues. In DNA, the CDR3 is TGTGCCAGCAGCGTAGCCGGGACAGACTACGAGCAGTACTTC. Amino acid sequence: CASSVAGTDYEQYF.

This chain uses TRBV5-1 with TRBJ1-1; TRBD1 is a possible D gene (5 bases). CDR3 length equals 14 residues. Trimming pared 5 bases from V and 3 bases from J, leaving 14 bases between. The germline gives CDR1 SGHRS, CDR2 YFSETQ. CDR3 coding DNA: TGCGCCAGCAGGGGGGACTTAAGGGACACTGAAGCTTTCTTT. This sequence encodes CASRGDLRDTEAFF.

The gene calls are TRBV28 and TRBJ2-2; tentatively, D is TRBD1 (6 bases). Trimming removed 6 bases at V and 3 bases at J, with 14 bases between. CDR3 length: 15 residues. The V gene's germline CDR1 is MDHEN and CDR2 SYDVKM. CDR3 sequence (DNA): TGTGCCAGCAGGGGGGCGGCCTCCTACACCGGGGAGCTGTTTTTT. This codes for CASRGAASYTGELFF. Filled out from reference TRBV28 and TRBJ2-2, the complete variable domain reads DVKVTQSSRYLVKRTGEKVFLECVQDMDHENMFWYRQDPGLGLRLIYFSYDVKMKEKGDIPEGYSVSREKKERFSLILESASTNQTSMYLCASRGAASYTGELFFGEGSRLTVL.

The genes are TRBV11-2 and TRBJ2-1, with 11 positions matching TRBD2. Germline loops: CDR1 SGHAT, CDR2 FQNNGV. The ends lost 5 bases at V and 7 bases at J; junction bases unmatched: 13. The CDR3 totals 17 residues. The chain's CDR3 is CASSENPGLAVLNEQFF. CDR3 nucleotide sequence: TGTGCCAGCAGCGAAAATCCGGGACTAGCGGTATTAAATGAGCAGTTCTTC.

V gene TRBV7-2 combines with J gene TRBJ2-3; 8 nucleotides align to TRBD2. The CDR3 has 15 residues. Germline CDR1 is SGHTA and CDR2 is FQGNSA. Unmatched junction bases numbered 8, after V lost 1 base and J lost 8 bases. The CDR3 coding sequence is TGTGCCAGCAGCTTAGTCCAGCGGGAGCGAGGTACGCAGTATTTT. It encodes CASSLVQRERGTQYF.

The rearrangement uses TRBV5-1 and TRBJ2-2, with TRBD2 matching over 10 bases. Germline V gene data show CDR1 as SGHRS and CDR2 as YFSETQ. The V and J ends lost 4 bases and 7 bases, in that order; junction bases with no gene match: 13. The CDR3 contains 17 residues. DNA of the CDR3: TGCGCCAGCAGCGACCCCGATAGCGGGAGGACCCGCGGGGAGCTGTTTTTT. Translation: CASSDPDSGRTRGELFF.

This clone was detected once. CDR3: CASSLYYGDGQETQYF. In DNA, the CDR3 is TGTGCCAGCAGCCTATACTACGGAGACGGGCAAGAGACCCAGTACTTC. The chain carries TRBV5-8 and TRBJ2-5; no reliable D call. CDR3 length equals 16 residues. Germline V gene lookup returns CDR1 SGHTS and CDR2 YDEGEE. The ends were cut back, 4 bases at V and 2 bases at J, with 18 bases in the middle.

J is TRBJ2-2 and V is TRBV18, with a weak D call TRBD2 (5 bases). The V gene's germline CDR1 is KGHSH and CDR2 LQKENI. The length of the CDR3 is 15 residues. Trimming pared 6 bases from V and 2 bases from J, leaving 13 bases between. The chain's CDR3 is CASSNGRGNTGELFF. Written as DNA, the CDR3 is TGTGCCAGCTCTAACGGACGGGGAAACACCGGGGAGCTGTTTTTT.

This sequence joins TRBV14 and TRBJ2-3; 11 positions match TRBD2. CDR1 is SGHDN and CDR2 is FVKESK in the germline V gene. This CDR3 is 14 amino acids long. The junction had 3 bases not matched to a gene; V was cut back by 4 bases and J by 6 bases. The CDR3 loop is CASSRLAGHDTQYF. CDR3 sequence (DNA): TGTGCCAGCAGCCGACTAGCGGGACACGATACGCAGTATTTT. Combining the CDR3 with reference TRBV14 and TRBJ2-3 gives the whole variable domain EAGVTQFPSHSVIEKGQTVTLRCDPISGHDNLYWYRRVMGKEIKFLLHFVKESKQDESGMPNNRFLAERTGGTYSTLKVQPAELEDSGVYFCASSRLAGHDTQYFGPGTRLTVL.

The rearrangement joins TRBV10-3 to TRBJ1-1; D is unclear. Looked up from germline, CDR1 is ENHRY and CDR2 is SYGVKD. The CDR3 length is 14 residues. V lost 4 bases to trimming and J lost 3 bases, with 12 bases between them. The CDR3 region is CAISAKEGYTEAFF. CDR3 nucleotide sequence: TGTGCCATCAGTGCTAAGGAGGGATACACTGAAGCTTTCTTT.

The J gene is TRBJ2-1, the V gene TRBV6-2 or TRBV6-3, with TRBD2 matching over 10 bases. J gave up 3 bases and V 2 bases, and 10 bases lay outside the gene matches. The CDR3 length is 18 residues. CDR1 is MNHEY, CDR2 SVGEGT, per germline. The CDR3 bases are TGTGCCAGCAGTTACCCAACCGCCGGGACTAGCGACTACAATGAGCAGTTCTTC. Residues: CASSYPTAGTSDYNEQFF.

This rearrangement joins TRBV6-1 to TRBJ1-6; 7 nucleotides match TRBD1. This CDR3 has 16 residues. Germline assignment: CDR1 MNHNS and CDR2 SASEGT. The V gene end was trimmed by 1 base and the J gene end by 6 bases; junction bases not matched to a gene: 6. The CDR3 sequence: CASSEGRDRSNSPLHF. Written as DNA, the CDR3 is TGTGCCAGCAGTGAAGGCCGGGACAGAAGTAATTCACCCCTCCACTTT.

This chain joins TRBV28 and TRBJ2-1; tentative D call: TRBD2 (5 bases). Per germline, CDR1 MDHEN and CDR2 SYDVKM. The CDR3 consists of 11 residues. Trimming took 8 bases from V and 6 from J, leaving 8 bases between them. In DNA, the CDR3 is TGTGCCAGCGAGGGCTTCAATGAGCAGTTCTTC. The encoded protein is CASEGFNEQFF. Full variable domain (outside the CDR3, taken from reference TRBV28 and TRBJ2-1): DVKVTQSSRYLVKRTGEKVFLECVQDMDHENMFWYRQDPGLGLRLIYFSYDVKMKEKGDIPEGYSVSREKKERFSLILESASTNQTSMYLCASEGFNEQFFGPGTRLTVL.

The CDR3, as DNA: TGTGCCAGCAGCTTAGAGTCTTCTAGCCTGCTAATCTCCGCCAAAAACATTCAGTACTTC. This codes for CASSLESSSLLISAKNIQYF. The chain recombines TRBV11-3 with TRBJ2-4; D perhaps matches TRBD2 (5 bases). Germline V gives CDR1 SGHNT, CDR2 YENEEA. V gave up 0 bases and J gave up 1 base, with 22 bases separating them. The CDR3 covers 20 residues.

V usage is TRBV6-5 and J usage is TRBJ2-1; TRBD1 matches at 10 bases. The J segment lost 8 bases and the V segment lost 6 bases, leaving 7 bases of the junction unmatched. The CDR3 is 14 amino acids. Germline loops: CDR1 MNHEY, CDR2 SVGAGI. CDR3 DNA: TGTGCCAGCAGGGGATCGACAGGGGGCGATGAGCAGTTCTTC. This translates into CASRGSTGGDEQFF.

The chain employs TRBV7-2 and TRBJ2-3; no clear D gene. Germline V gene lookup returns CDR1 SGHTA and CDR2 FQGNSA. Trimming took 5 bases from V and 0 from J, leaving 3 bases between them. The CDR3 has 12 residues. The CDR3: CASSLSTDTQYF. The CDR3 coding sequence is TGTGCCAGCAGCCTAAGCACAGATACGCAGTATTTT.

A single count supports this clone. This chain links TRBV20-1 with TRBJ2-3; D is undetermined. Germline CDR1 reads DFQATT; CDR2 reads SNEGSKA (reference sequence). V lost 6 bases to trimming and J lost 6 bases, with 10 bases between them. CDR3 length: 11 amino acids. CDR3 sequence reads: CSAWPPDTQYF. In nucleotides, the CDR3 is TGCAGTGCGTGGCCCCCGGATACGCAGTATTTT.

The CDR3 coding sequence is TGTGCCAGCAGTAGGACTAGCGCCTCCTACGAGCAGTACTTC. Its translation is CASSRTSASYEQYF. The V call is TRBV3-1 (or the pseudogene TRBV3-2), the J call TRBJ2-7; 9 bases agree with TRBD2. This CDR3 is 14 amino acids long. After removal of 6 bases from V and 0 bases from J, the junction contained 3 bases not matched to a gene. From germline, CDR1 is LGHDT and CDR2 YNNKEL (reference sequence).

The chain employs TRBV5-4 and TRBJ2-3; D is unresolved. The germline V and J ends were trimmed by 3 bases and 0 bases, with 14 bases remaining between them. The CDR3 sequence is 16 residues long. The germline CDR1 and CDR2 sequences are SGHNT and YYREEE (reference sequence). As DNA, the CDR3 is TGTGCCAGCAGCTCGTCCTCCTTCTCTAGCACAGATACGCAGTATTTT. Residues: CASSSSSFSSTDTQYF. The full variable domain, its missing parts supplied by reference TRBV5-4 and TRBJ2-3, is ETGVTQSPTHLIKTRGQQVTLRCSSQSGHNTVSWYQQALGQGPQFIFQYYREEENGRGNFPPRFSGLQFPNYSSELNVNALELDDSALYLCASSSSSFSSTDTQYFGPGTRLTVL.

In its sample, this clone was seen a few times. The rearrangement joins TRBV11-3 to TRBJ2-7; possibly TRBD1 for D (5 bases). This CDR3 has 15 residues. Germline-derived CDR1 and CDR2 are SGHNT and YENEEA. The V end was cut by 2 bases, the J end by 6 bases, with 17 bases between. This CDR3 is CASSLPRVGVGEQYF. CDR3 coding DNA: TGTGCCAGCAGCTTACCCCGGGTAGGGGTCGGCGAGCAGTACTTC.

The rearrangement links TRBV19 to TRBJ2-3; 10 nucleotides match TRBD1. Per the germline V gene, CDR1 is LNHDA and CDR2 is SQIVND (reference sequence). The CDR3 has 15 residues. V lost 8 bases to trimming and J lost 3 bases; unmatched junction nucleotides: 8. CDR3 residues: CASSGTGEVTDTQYF. The CDR3 bases are TGTGCCAGTTCGGGGACAGGGGAGGTTACAGATACGCAGTATTTT.